Here is one T cell receptor (beta chain) with its context. This sample is part of a study of CD8+ T cells in alopecia areata. Across the whole study: Each day, treated patients took oral tofacitinib twice, at 5 to 10 mg per dose.

Extracted RNA was reverse transcribed into cDNA, the sequencing template. TCRdb keeps only in-frame clones here, not all; method: immunoSEQ multiplex PCR. In the table there are 150,000 or so clones, around 87% of which are singletons. The receptor's source is a human donor with alopecia areata. Material: CD8+ T cells sorted from blood, obtained at week 0.

Written as DNA, the CDR3 is TGCGCCAGCAGTTTCCGGACTAGCCTAGAGACCCAGTACTTC. Its protein is CASSFRTSLETQYF. The V call is TRBV10-2, the J call TRBJ2-5; 8 positions agree with TRBD2. Germline trimming cut 5 bases from V and 4 bases from J; bases unmatched to any gene: 6. Germline CDR1 reads WSHSY; CDR2 reads SAAADI. CDR3 length: 14 amino acids.